These 27 T cell receptor beta chains came from one sample sequenced in a study of tumor-infiltrating lymphocytes in oesophageal squamous cell carcinoma. TCRdb re-called the PCR reads with MiXCR, one entry per CDR3 protein. The repertoire holds 20,000 or so distinct CDR3 sequences, around two fifths seen once, with about 39% in the top ten. The source material was esophageal tumor tissue. These receptors came from a male donor with esophageal squamous cell carcinoma.

In regard to this clonotype: One end of the junction fails to match germline, which may point to a read error. The chain combines TRBV6-5 with TRBJ2-3; the D is unclear. Looked up from germline, CDR1 is MNHEY and CDR2 is SVGAGI. The CDR3 has 17 residues. DNA for the CDR3: TGTGCCAGCAGCCACCCCCCCGGCGGCACCTGTAATTCACCCCTCCACTTC. Amino acids: CASSHPPGGTCNSPLHF.

The gene calls are TRBV7-2 and TRBJ2-1; 10 bases agree with TRBD1. The germline V gene encodes CDR1 SGHTA and CDR2 FQGNSA. Trimming at V came to 4 bases and at J to 12 bases, leaving 9 bases not matched to a gene. The CDR3 has 14 residues. The CDR3 spells CASSSGQGTMGQFF. In DNA form, the CDR3 reads TGTGCCAGCAGCTCGGGACAGGGGACAATGGGGCAGTTCTTC.

This clonotype was seen repeatedly, ten times or more. The rearrangement uses TRBV5-1 and TRBJ2-1; TRBD1 matches at 8 bases. The length of the CDR3 is 15 residues. V dropped 4 bases and J dropped 2; count of bases not matched to a gene: 5. Germline assignment: CDR1 SGHRS and CDR2 YFSETQ. CDR3: CASSGPGQAYNEQFF. The DNA of the CDR3 is TGCGCCAGCAGCGGCCCGGGACAGGCCTACAATGAGCAGTTCTTC.

This clonotype occurred many times. The CDR3 sequence: CASWRGDTREKLFF. CDR3 nucleotides: TGTGCCAGCTGGCGGGGGGACACCCGAGAAAAACTGTTTTTT. The chain combines TRBV28 with TRBJ1-4; perhaps TRBD1 as D (6 bases). Germline-derived CDR1 and CDR2 are MDHEN and SYDVKM. The CDR3 extends over 14 amino acids. V lost 8 bases to trimming and J lost 8 bases, with 18 bases between them.

This clonotype was recorded a few times. The chain is built from TRBV7-2 and TRBJ2-7, with a possible D match to TRBD2 (5 bases). The end of the DNA is better explained by TRBJ2-1, so the J call may be wrong. This CDR3 region has 14 residues. Germline V gene sequence: CDR1 SGHTA, CDR2 FQGNSA. The CDR3 nucleotides are TGTGCCAGCAGCCAACAACTAGTTCTACTTGAGCAGTTCTTC. Translation: CASSQQLVLLEQFF.

This chain joins TRBV7-8 and TRBJ2-5, with D perhaps TRBD2 (5 bases). Matching the DNA end better, TRBJ2-1 makes the J call doubtful. The CDR3 covers 16 residues. Germline assignment: CDR1 SGHVS and CDR2 FQNEAQ. The CDR3 DNA sequence: TGTGCCAGCAGCTTAGTGCCTAGCCCTTCCTACAATGAGCAGTTCTTC. This sequence encodes CASSLVPSPSYNEQFF.

This clonotype qualifies as medium-sized. This sequence joins TRBV7-9 and TRBJ1-4, with D uncertain. Trimming stripped 5 bases from V and 8 bases from J, with 15 bases between. The CDR3 consists of 14 residues. CDR1 is SEHNR, CDR2 FQNEAQ, per germline (reference sequence). CDR3: CASSPSQTREKLFF. CDR3 sequence (DNA): TGTGCCAGCAGCCCCTCCCAAACGAGGGAAAAACTGTTTTTT.

In this sample, this clonotype turned up a few times. V usage is TRBV7-2 and J usage is TRBJ2-5; D is unclear. The DNA end is a closer match to TRBJ2-7, so the J assignment may be wrong. Per the germline V gene, CDR1 is SGHTA and CDR2 is FQGNSA. The CDR3 covers 16 residues. The CDR3 region is CASSADPLISPYEQYF. CDR3 sequence (DNA): TGTGCCAGCAGCGCGGACCCTCTCATATCCCCCTACGAGCAGTACTTC.

This clonotype occurred many times. The V and J genes are TRBV20-1 and TRBJ1-5; D unclear. Germline V gives CDR1 DFQATT, CDR2 SNEGSKA (reference sequence). The CDR3 runs to 12 residues. V was pared by 1 base and J by 3 bases, with 4 bases between. The chain's CDR3 is CSARGANQPQHF. The CDR3 coding sequence is TGCAGTGCTAGAGGGGCCAATCAGCCCCAGCATTTT.

Notes on this clonotype: A single base separates this from a much larger clone, so it may be a read error. The chain is built from TRBV12-3 or TRBV12-4 and TRBJ1-1; 8 nucleotides agree with TRBD1. V lost 3 bases, J lost 6 bases, and 12 bases stayed unmatched. There are 16 residues in the CDR3. The CDR3: CASSFHQGARTPEAFF. CDR3 DNA sequence: TGTGCCAGCAGTTTCCACCAGGGGGCACGCACGCCTGAAGCTTTCTTT.

In regard to this clonotype: The junction and the germline gene differ at one end; a read error may be behind it. This rearrangement joins TRBV6-6 to TRBJ2-3, with 9 bases lining up with TRBD2. The germline V gene has CDR1 MNHNY and CDR2 SVGAGI (reference sequence). The CDR3 covers 15 residues. In DNA form, the CDR3 reads TGTGCCAGCAGTTACGGGACTAGCCGCACAGATACGAAGTATTTT. It translates to CASSYGTSRTDTKYF.

V usage is TRBV7-1 and J usage is TRBJ2-3; TRBD2 matches 14 bases. Judging by the DNA end, TRBJ2-5 fits better; the J call may be wrong. TRBV7-1 carries the ORF label, with uncertain function. The CDR3 length is 17 residues. DNA for the CDR3: TGTGCCAGCAGCGCCCAGACTAGCGGGAGGGCCCAAGAGACCCAGTACTTC. Encoded protein: CASSAQTSGRAQETQYF.

In this sample, this clonotype turned up a few times. The rearrangement uses TRBV27 and TRBJ1-1; TRBD1 agrees at 9 bases. Trimming at V came to 4 bases and at J to 1 base, leaving 1 base not matched to a gene. The germline V gene has CDR1 MNHEY and CDR2 SMNVEV (reference sequence). The CDR3 is 14 residues long. The CDR3 DNA reads TGTGCCAGCAGTTGGGGACAGGGGAACACTGAAGCTTTCTTT. The encoded protein is CASSWGQGNTEAFF.

This clonotype was counted between two and nine times. The CDR3 sequence is CASSFGEGHQPQHF. The CDR3 DNA reads as TGCGCCAGCAGCTTCGGGGAGGGTCATCAGCCCCAGCATTTT. The chain links TRBV5-1 to TRBJ1-5; no firm D call. The V gene lost 2 bases and the J gene lost 5 bases, with 11 bases spanning the gap. The CDR3 spans 14 residues. Per germline, CDR1 SGHRS and CDR2 YFSETQ.

This clonotype is termed medium-sized. The gene calls are TRBV7-8 and TRBJ2-3, with 8 nucleotides matching TRBD1. The end of the DNA is better explained by TRBJ2-7, so the J call may be wrong. The length of the CDR3 is 12 residues. The germline V gene has CDR1 SGHVS and CDR2 FQNEAQ. CDR3 sequence (DNA): TGTGCCAGCAGCTTAGGGACAGGGGAGCAGTACTTC. Amino acid sequence: CASSLGTGEQYF.

This clonotype appeared many times. The genes are TRBV5-5 and TRBJ1-6; weak D call: TRBD1 (5 bases). Germline loops: CDR1 SGHKS, CDR2 YYEKEE (reference sequence). There are 14 residues in the CDR3. V lost 5 bases and J lost 14, with 20 bases in between. This chain's CDR3 is CASRQPGPGVSLHF. CDR3 nucleotides: TGTGCCAGCAGGCAACCGGGACCAGGCGTATCCCTCCACTTT. Full variable domain (outside the CDR3, taken from reference TRBV5-5 and TRBJ1-6): DAGVTQSPTHLIKTRGQQVTLRCSPISGHKSVSWYQQVLGQGPQFIFQYYEKEERGRGNFPDRFSARQFPNYSSELNVNALLLGDSALYLCASRQPGPGVSLHFGNGTRLTVT.

This rearrangement joins TRBV7-3 to TRBJ2-2; perhaps TRBD2 as D (6 bases). Trimming removed 0 bases from V and 2 bases from J, with 19 bases in between. The CDR3 is 19 amino acids. Germline V gene lookup returns CDR1 SGHTA and CDR2 FQGTGA. CDR3 in DNA: TGTGCCAGCAGCTTAACGTTAGCGGCCCCGTCGGGAAACACCGGGGAGCTGTTTTTT. This translates into CASSLTLAAPSGNTGELFF. Full variable domain (rest looked up from reference TRBV7-3 and TRBJ2-2): GAGVSQTPSNKVTEKGKYVELRCDPISGHTALYWYRQSLGQGPEFLIYFQGTGAADDSGLPNDRFFAVRPEGSVSTLKIQRTERGDSAVYLCASSLTLAAPSGNTGELFFGEGSRLTVL.

Remarks on this clonotype: Germline and junction disagree at one end, which may indicate a read error. The chain links TRBV9 to TRBJ1-3; 9 nucleotides align to TRBD1. The CDR3 is 15 residues long. Germline V gene lookup returns CDR1 SGDLS and CDR2 YYNGEE. This CDR3 reads CASSVTTGGRNTIHF. The CDR3 DNA follows: TGTGCCAGCAGCGTAACGACAGGGGGTAGAAACACCATACATTTT.

In this sample, this clonotype turned up many times. The V gene is TRBV5-1, the J gene TRBJ1-1, with D unclear. Germline lookup yields CDR1 SGHRS and CDR2 YFSETQ. V was pared by 2 bases and J by 0 bases, with 5 bases between. CDR3 size: 13 residues. The CDR3 region has the DNA TGCGCCAGCAGCTTCGGGATGAACACTGAAGCTTTCTTT. Protein product: CASSFGMNTEAFF.

The genes are TRBV7-6 and TRBJ2-1; 9 nucleotides align to TRBD2. J gave up 4 bases and V 0 bases, and 1 base lay outside the gene matches. The CDR3 is made up of 15 amino acids. Germline CDR1 and CDR2: SGHVS and FNYEAQ. The CDR3 DNA follows: TGTGCCAGCAGCTTAGCTAGCGGGAGATACAATGAGCAGTTCTTC. Protein sequence: CASSLASGRYNEQFF.

This clonotype was detected many times. The chain combines TRBV6-6 with TRBJ1-2; 8 bases agree with TRBD1. This CDR3 is 15 amino acids long. Germline-derived CDR1 and CDR2 are MNHNY and SVGAGI (reference sequence). V lost 0 bases, J lost 6 bases, and 6 bases stayed unmatched. The CDR3 DNA is TGTGCCAGCAGTTACTCACGGACAGGGTTAAATGGCTACACCTTC. Its protein product is CASSYSRTGLNGYTF.

Note on this clonotype: In this CDR3 the conserved last residue, phenylalanine or tryptophan, is missing, so a read error is likely. The DNA is left out, because the CDR3 cannot be placed on it with certainty; the CDR3 is given as TCRdb lists it. The J gene is TRBJ2-1, the V gene TRBV10-2; the table calls TRBD1, which could not be checked here. Germline assignment: CDR1 WSHSY and CDR2 SAAADI. The CDR3 numbers 19 amino acids, ends counted. The CDR3 loop is CASQFSDRGGKLLPTSSTS.

CDR3 loop: CASSPSGSGANVLTF. In DNA, the CDR3 is TGTGCCAGCAGCCCTTCCGGCTCTGGGGCCAACGTCCTGACTTTC. The chain couples TRBV7-8 to TRBJ2-6; no clear D gene. V lost 5 bases, J lost 0 bases, and 8 bases lay in between. This CDR3 is 15 amino acids long. Germline V lookup: CDR1 SGHVS, CDR2 FQNEAQ.

In its sample, this clonotype was seen a few times. The rearrangement links TRBV27 to TRBJ2-3, with TRBD2 identical over 14 bases. The CDR3 has 16 residues. Per the germline V gene, CDR1 is MNHEY and CDR2 is SMNVEV (reference sequence). The V gene end was trimmed by 4 bases and the J gene end by 3 bases; junction bases not matched to a gene: 3. Here the CDR3 reads CASSSRLAGGTDTQYF. The DNA of the CDR3 is TGTGCCAGCAGTTCGAGACTAGCGGGAGGGACAGATACGCAGTATTTT.

The chain joins TRBV6-6 to TRBJ2-7; D is tentatively TRBD1 or TRBD2 (5 bases each). This CDR3 region has 16 residues. CDR1 and CDR2 (germline): MNHNY, SVGAGI (reference sequence). The V gene lost 2 bases and the J gene lost 3 bases, with 17 bases spanning the gap. In nucleotides, the CDR3 is TGTGCCAGCAGTTACGCTCCCTTACATGGGGGCTACGAGCAGTACTTC. It encodes CASSYAPLHGGYEQYF.

This clonotype was seen a few times. V usage is TRBV7-3 and J usage is TRBJ2-1, with D possibly being TRBD1 (6 bases). This CDR3 comprises 15 residues. From germline, CDR1 is SGHTA and CDR2 FQGTGA. The V and J ends lost 2 bases and 3 bases respectively, with 11 bases between them. The CDR3 reads CASSLAGANYNEQFF. The CDR3 region has the DNA TGTGCCAGCAGCTTAGCAGGGGCCAACTACAATGAGCAGTTCTTC. Filled out from reference TRBV7-3 and TRBJ2-1, the complete variable domain reads GAGVSQTPSNKVTEKGKYVELRCDPISGHTALYWYRQSLGQGPEFLIYFQGTGAADDSGLPNDRFFAVRPEGSVSTLKIQRTERGDSAVYLCASSLAGANYNEQFFGPGTRLTVL.

This clonotype is medium-sized (0.01 to 0.1%) by share. A much larger clone differs by one base, so this may be a read error. The gene calls are TRBV28 and TRBJ2-7; 7 nucleotides agree with TRBD2. Germline V gives CDR1 MDHEN, CDR2 SYDVKM. CDR3 length equals 15 residues. The J segment lost 7 bases and the V segment lost 6 bases, leaving 15 bases of the junction unmatched. CDR3 DNA: TGTGCCAGCAGAAAACTCGGTGGCGGGGGTAATGAGCAGTACTTC. Protein product: CASRKLGGGGNEQYF.